This T cell receptor (beta chain) originates from a study of shared clonotypes between healthy human individuals. With regard to this clone: The antigen is not known.

Whole-study findings and limits: Sequencing depth was expected to influence donor clonotype sharing.

Each subset's genomic DNA was shared equally among a number of immunoSEQ plates. Data came from immunoSEQ multiplex PCR; TCRdb stores just in-frame clones and leaves some out. The sample includes approximately 1.4 million clones, 95% to 99% of them seen just once. This CDR3 region has 14 residues. Germline CDR1 is SGHVS and CDR2 is FNYEAQ. The V end lost 0 bases, the J end lost 11 bases, and 11 bases lay between the germline ends. This TCR came from a young man in good health. The sample was naive CD4+ T cells sorted from blood. Subset in this sample: CD45RA+ positively selected. The chain carries TRBV7-6 and TRBJ1-6; D is ambiguous. In DNA, the CDR3 is TGTGCCAGCAGCTTAGCTGAGTCCCAGACACCCCTCCACTTT. This codes for CASSLAESQTPLHF.